This note documents a single TCR beta chain sequence. As yet, its antigen is unknown. The V gene end was trimmed by 7 bases and the J gene end by 3 bases; junction bases not matched to a gene: 5. CDR3 size: 13 residues. Germline assignment: CDR1 SNHLY and CDR2 FYNNEI. This entry comes from a study of shared clonotypes between healthy human individuals. Overall study results and limits: With a handful of donors compared, 4% to 5.5% of naive CD4 clonotypes were shared. Relative to clonotypes present in all four donors, those not shared had lower generation probabilities.

The table came from immunoSEQ multiplex PCR; TCRdb's copy has only in-frame clones and leaves some out. The sample has about 2.4 million clones, over 85% seen once. CD45RA+ naive and CD45RA-negative memory subsets were separated from CD4+ cells. The specimen was naive CD4+ T cells from PBMCs. Subset meaning: CD45RA+ positively selected. This TCR was sampled from a man aged 18 to 29 in good health. Some clones in this sample may be carry-over from other donors' samples. V is TRBV2 and J is TRBJ2-7; 8 bases align to TRBD1. This CDR3 reads CASMAGGVYEQYF. The DNA for the CDR3 is TGTGCCAGCATGGCAGGGGGCGTCTACGAGCAGTACTTC. Full variable domain (outside the CDR3, taken from reference TRBV2 and TRBJ2-7): EPEVTQTPSHQVTQMGQEVILRCVPISNHLYFYWYRQILGQKVEFLVSFYNNEISEKSEIFDDQFSVERPDGSNFTLKIRSTKLEDSAMYFCASMAGGVYEQYFGPGTRLTVT.